This T cell receptor (beta chain) came from a study of T cell repertoires in cytomegalovirus infection. About the study: Public TCR beta signatures provided an indication of both CMV infection and a matching HLA type.

The CDR3 loop spans 14 amino acids. Looked up from germline, CDR1 is DFQATT and CDR2 is SNEGSKA (reference sequence). V lost 4 bases, J lost 0 bases, and 10 bases lay in between. A remark on this clonotype: Its antigen remains unidentified.

TCRdb re-called the reads through MiXCR, storing one row per CDR3 protein. The repertoire holds approximately 910,000 distinct CDR3 sequences, with around 30% as singletons. The starting material was cultured CD8+ T cells from PBMCs, obtained from culture after CMV antigen stimulation. This chain connects TRBV20-1 to TRBJ2-1; no clear D gene. The clonotype was recovered from a human donor in good health (CMV status not recorded). Some clones in this sample may be carry-over from other donors' samples. Here the CDR3 reads CSAIDWSSYNEQFF. DNA of the CDR3: TGCAGTGCTATTGATTGGAGCTCCTACAATGAGCAGTTCTTC.